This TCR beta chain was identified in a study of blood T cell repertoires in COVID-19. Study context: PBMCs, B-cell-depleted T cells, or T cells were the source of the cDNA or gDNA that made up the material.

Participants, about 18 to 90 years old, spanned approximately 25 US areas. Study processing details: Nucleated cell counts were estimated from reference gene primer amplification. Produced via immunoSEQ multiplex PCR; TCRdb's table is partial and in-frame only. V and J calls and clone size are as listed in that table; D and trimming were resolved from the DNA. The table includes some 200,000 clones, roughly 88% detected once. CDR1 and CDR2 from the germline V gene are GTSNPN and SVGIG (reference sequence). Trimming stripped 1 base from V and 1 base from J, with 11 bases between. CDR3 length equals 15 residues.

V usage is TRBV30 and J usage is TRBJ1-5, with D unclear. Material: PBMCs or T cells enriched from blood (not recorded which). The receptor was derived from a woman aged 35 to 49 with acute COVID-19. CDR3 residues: CAWSAGVLSNQPQHF. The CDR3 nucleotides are TGTGCCTGGAGTGCCGGAGTACTAAGCAATCAGCCCCAGCATTTT.